This T cell receptor beta chain stems from a study of T-cell memory formation after mild COVID-19. Study outcomes and limitations: While clones contracting from day 15 to 85 were balanced between CD4 and CD8, later expanders leaned CD4+.

CDR3 length: 12 residues. CDR1 is SGHTA and CDR2 is FQGNSA in the germline V gene. The V and J ends lost 2 bases and 5 bases respectively, with 6 bases between them. This clonotype was picked up many times. Its antigen is not known. TCRdb redid the calling of the 5' RACE reads with MiXCR, one entry per CDR3 protein. Found here are more than 200,000 distinct CDR3 sequences, less than 20% of them singletons; the top ten hold 3.5%. The V and J genes are TRBV7-2 and TRBJ2-5; D gene unclear. Material for sequencing was PBMCs or a T cell subset sorted from them (not recorded which). This receptor was identified in a man younger than 30 who had mild COVID-19 (a few samples of this study predate the infection). Cell type and time point are not known. CDR3 loop: CASSLRAETQYF. In nucleotides, the CDR3 is TGTGCCAGCAGCTTACGGGCGGAGACCCAGTACTTC.